This T cell receptor beta chain was identified during a study of cytomegalovirus exposure and HLA in healthy donors. Study information: The roughly 130 validation repertoires, a later analysis reported, used the same platform as the approximately 670 repertoires from the first cohort. Study-wide results and caveats: The listing of 150 to 200 TCR beta chains classed them as cytomegalovirus-associated.

Trimming took 6 bases from V and 0 from J, leaving 18 bases between them. CDR1 is SEHNR and CDR2 is FQNEAQ in the germline V gene (reference sequence). CDR3 size: 18 residues. Concerning this clone: What it binds is unknown.

The donors were members of the validation cohort, which comprised 120 subjects and was separate from the first cohort of roughly 700 subjects. Sequencing used immunoSEQ multiplex PCR; TCRdb keeps in-frame clones, though not all of them. This table has about 160,000 clones, roughly 89% appearing once. The sequenced sample consisted of PBMCs. This clonotype was obtained from a woman aged 18-29 years in good health and CMV-seropositive. The J gene is TRBJ2-6, the V gene TRBV7-9, with D possibly matching TRBD1 (5 bases). The CDR3: CASRSKTATSSGANVLTF. The CDR3 DNA reads as TGTGCCAGCAGGTCAAAGACAGCCACCTCCTCTGGGGCCAACGTCCTGACTTTC.